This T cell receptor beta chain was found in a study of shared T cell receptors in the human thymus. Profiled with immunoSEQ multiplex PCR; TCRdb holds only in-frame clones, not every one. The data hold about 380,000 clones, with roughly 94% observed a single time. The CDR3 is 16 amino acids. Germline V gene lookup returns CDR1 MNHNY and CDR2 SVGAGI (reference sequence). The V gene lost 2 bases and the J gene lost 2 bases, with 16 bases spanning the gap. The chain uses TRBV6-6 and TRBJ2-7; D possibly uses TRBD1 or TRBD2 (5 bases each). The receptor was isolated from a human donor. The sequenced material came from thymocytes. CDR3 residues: CASSYASPWGTYEQYF. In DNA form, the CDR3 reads TGTGCCAGCAGTTACGCTTCCCCCTGGGGGACCTACGAGCAGTACTTC.